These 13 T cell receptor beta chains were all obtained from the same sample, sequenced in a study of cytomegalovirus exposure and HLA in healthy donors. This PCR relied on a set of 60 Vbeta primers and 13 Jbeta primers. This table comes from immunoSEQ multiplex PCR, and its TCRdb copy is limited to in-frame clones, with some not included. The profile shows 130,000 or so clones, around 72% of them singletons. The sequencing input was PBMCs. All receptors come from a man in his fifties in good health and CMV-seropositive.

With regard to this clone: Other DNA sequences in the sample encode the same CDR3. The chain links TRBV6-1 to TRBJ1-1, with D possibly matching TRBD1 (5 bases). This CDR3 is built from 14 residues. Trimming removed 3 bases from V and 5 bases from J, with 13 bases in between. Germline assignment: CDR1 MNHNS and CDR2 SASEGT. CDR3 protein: CASSDDRVRTEAFF. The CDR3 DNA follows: TGTGCCAGCAGTGACGACAGAGTAAGGACTGAAGCTTTCTTT.

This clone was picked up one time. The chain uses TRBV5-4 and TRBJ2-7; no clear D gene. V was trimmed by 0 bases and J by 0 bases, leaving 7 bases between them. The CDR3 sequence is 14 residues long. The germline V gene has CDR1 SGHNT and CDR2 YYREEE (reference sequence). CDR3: CASSLVRSSYEQYF. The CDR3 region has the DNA TGTGCCAGCAGCTTGGTGAGGAGCTCCTACGAGCAGTACTTC.

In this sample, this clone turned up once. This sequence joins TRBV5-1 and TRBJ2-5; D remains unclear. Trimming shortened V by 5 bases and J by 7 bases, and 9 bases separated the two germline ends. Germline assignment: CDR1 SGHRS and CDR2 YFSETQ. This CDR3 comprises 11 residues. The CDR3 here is CASRLTGTQYF. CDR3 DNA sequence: TGCGCCAGCAGGCTGACGGGGACCCAGTACTTC.

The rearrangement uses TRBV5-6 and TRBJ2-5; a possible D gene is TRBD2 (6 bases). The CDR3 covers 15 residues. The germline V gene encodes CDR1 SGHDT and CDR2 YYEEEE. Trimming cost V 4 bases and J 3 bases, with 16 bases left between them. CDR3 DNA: TGTGCCAGCAGCCCCACCTCCGGGGGAAAAGAGACCCAGTACTTC. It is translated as CASSPTSGGKETQYF.

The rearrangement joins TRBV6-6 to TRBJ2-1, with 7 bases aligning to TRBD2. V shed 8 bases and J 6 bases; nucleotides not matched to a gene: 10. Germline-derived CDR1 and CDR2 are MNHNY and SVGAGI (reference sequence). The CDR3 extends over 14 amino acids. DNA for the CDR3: TGTGCCAGCTTAAAAATACCGGGGGGCAATGAGCAGTTCTTC. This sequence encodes CASLKIPGGNEQFF.

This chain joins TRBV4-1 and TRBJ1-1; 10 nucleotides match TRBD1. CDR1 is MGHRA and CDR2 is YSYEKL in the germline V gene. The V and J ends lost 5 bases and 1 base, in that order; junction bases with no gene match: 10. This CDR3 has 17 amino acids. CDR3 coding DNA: TGCGCCAGCAGCAGCAGCCGGGACAGGGGACCGAACACTGAAGCTTTCTTT. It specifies CASSSSRDRGPNTEAFF.

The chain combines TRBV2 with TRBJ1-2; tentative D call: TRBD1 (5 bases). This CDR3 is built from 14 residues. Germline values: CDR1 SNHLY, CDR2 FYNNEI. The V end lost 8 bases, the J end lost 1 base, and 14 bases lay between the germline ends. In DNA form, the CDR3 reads TGTGCCAGCTCCGGGGGAGTCTATAACTATGGCTACACCTTC. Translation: CASSGGVYNYGYTF.

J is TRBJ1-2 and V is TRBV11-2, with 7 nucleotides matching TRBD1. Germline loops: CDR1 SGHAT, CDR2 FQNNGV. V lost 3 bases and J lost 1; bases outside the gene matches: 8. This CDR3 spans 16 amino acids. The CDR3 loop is CASSFTGAPFNYGYTF. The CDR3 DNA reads TGTGCCAGCAGCTTTACAGGGGCCCCTTTTAACTATGGCTACACCTTC.

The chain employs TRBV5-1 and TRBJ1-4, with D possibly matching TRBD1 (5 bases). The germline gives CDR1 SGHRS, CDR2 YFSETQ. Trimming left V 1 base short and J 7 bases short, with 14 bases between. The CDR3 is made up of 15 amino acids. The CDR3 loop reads CASSLRGQGGEKLFF. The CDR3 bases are TGCGCCAGCAGCTTGCGAGGGCAGGGAGGTGAAAAACTGTTTTTT.

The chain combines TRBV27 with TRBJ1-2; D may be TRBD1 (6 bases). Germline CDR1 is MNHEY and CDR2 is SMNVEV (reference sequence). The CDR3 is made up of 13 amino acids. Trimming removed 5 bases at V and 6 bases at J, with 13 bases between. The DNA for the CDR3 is TGTGCCAGCAGTGAACAGGGCCCCAATGGCTACACCTTC. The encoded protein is CASSEQGPNGYTF.

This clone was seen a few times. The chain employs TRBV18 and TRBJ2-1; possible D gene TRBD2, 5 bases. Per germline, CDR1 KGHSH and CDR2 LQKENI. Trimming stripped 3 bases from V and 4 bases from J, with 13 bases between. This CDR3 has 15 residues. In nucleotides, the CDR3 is TGTGCCAGCTCACCCCCAACCGGGGATTACAATGAGCAGTTCTTC. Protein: CASSPPTGDYNEQFF. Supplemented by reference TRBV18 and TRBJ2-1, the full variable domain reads NAGVMQNPRHLVRRRGQEARLRCSPMKGHSHVYWYRQLPEEGLKFMVYLQKENIIDESGMPKERFSAEFPKEGPSILRIQQVVRGDSAAYFCASSPPTGDYNEQFFGPGTRLTVL.

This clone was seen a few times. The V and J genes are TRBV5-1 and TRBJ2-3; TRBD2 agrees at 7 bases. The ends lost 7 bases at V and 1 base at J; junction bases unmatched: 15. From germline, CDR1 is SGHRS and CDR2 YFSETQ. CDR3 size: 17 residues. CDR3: CASRYIGERGGTDTQYF. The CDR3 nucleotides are TGCGCCAGCCGATACATCGGCGAACGGGGGGGCACAGATACGCAGTATTTT.

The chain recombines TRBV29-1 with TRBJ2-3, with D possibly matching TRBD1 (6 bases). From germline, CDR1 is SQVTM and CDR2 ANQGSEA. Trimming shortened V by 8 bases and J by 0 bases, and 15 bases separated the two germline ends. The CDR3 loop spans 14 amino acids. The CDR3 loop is CSISGQTSTDTQYF. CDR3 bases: TGCAGCATTTCCGGACAGACTAGCACAGATACGCAGTATTTT.